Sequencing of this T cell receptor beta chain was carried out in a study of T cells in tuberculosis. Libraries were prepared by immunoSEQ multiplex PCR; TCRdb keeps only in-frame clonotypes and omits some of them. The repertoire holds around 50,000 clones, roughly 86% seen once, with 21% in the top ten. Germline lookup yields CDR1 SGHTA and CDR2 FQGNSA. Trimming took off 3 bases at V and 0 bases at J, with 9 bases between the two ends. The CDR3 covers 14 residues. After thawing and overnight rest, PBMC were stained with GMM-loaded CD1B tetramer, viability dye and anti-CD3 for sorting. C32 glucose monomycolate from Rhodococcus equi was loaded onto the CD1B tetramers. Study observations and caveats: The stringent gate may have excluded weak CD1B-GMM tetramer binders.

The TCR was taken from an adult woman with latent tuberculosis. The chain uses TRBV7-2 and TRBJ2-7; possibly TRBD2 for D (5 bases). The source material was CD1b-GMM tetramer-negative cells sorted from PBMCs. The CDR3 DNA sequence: TGTGCCAGCAGCTTCGCGGGCGGCTCCTACGAGCAGTACTTC. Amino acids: CASSFAGGSYEQYF.